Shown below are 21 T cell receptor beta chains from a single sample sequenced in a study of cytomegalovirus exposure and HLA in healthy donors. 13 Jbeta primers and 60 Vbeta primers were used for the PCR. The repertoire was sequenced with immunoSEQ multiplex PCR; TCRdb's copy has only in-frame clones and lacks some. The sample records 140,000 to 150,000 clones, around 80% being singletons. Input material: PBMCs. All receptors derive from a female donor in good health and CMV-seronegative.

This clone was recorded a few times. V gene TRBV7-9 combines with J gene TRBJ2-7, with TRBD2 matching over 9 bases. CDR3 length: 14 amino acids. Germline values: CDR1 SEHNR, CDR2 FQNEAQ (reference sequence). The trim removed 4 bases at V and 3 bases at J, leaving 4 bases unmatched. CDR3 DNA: TGTGCCAGCAGCTCTAGCGGGATGGTCTACGAGCAGTACTTC. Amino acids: CASSSSGMVYEQYF.

This CDR3 is CASSSYLSRLGGYNEQFF. The CDR3 nucleotides read TGTGCCAGCAGTTCCTATCTCAGTAGGCTAGGCGGGTACAATGAGCAGTTCTTC. The V gene is TRBV28, the J gene TRBJ2-1, with D possibly matching TRBD2 (5 bases). The CDR3 length is 18 residues. Trimming shortened V by 4 bases and J by 4 bases, and 23 bases separated the two germline ends. CDR1 is MDHEN and CDR2 is SYDVKM in the germline V gene.

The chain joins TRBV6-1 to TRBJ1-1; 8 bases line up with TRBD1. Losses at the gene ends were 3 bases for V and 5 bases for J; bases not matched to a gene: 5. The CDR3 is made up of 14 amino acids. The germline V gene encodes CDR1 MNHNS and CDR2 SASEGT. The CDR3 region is CASSDQDRVTEAFF. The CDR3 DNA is TGTGCCAGCAGTGATCAGGACAGGGTGACTGAAGCTTTCTTT.

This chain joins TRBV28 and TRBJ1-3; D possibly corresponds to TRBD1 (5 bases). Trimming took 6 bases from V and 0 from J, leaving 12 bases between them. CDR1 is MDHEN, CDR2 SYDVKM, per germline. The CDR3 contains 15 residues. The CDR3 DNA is TGTGCCAGCAGGCCCCAGGGTTACTCTGGAAACACCATATATTTT. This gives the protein CASRPQGYSGNTIYF. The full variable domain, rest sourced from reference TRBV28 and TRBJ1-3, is DVKVTQSSRYLVKRTGEKVFLECVQDMDHENMFWYRQDPGLGLRLIYFSYDVKMKEKGDIPEGYSVSREKKERFSLILESASTNQTSMYLCASRPQGYSGNTIYFGEGSWLTVV.

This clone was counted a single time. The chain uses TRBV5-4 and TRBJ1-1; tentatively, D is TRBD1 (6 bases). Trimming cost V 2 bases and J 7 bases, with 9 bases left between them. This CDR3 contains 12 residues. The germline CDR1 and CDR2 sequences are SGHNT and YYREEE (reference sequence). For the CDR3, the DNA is TGTGCCAGCAGCTTCGGACAGAATGAAGCTTTCTTT. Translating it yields CASSFGQNEAFF.

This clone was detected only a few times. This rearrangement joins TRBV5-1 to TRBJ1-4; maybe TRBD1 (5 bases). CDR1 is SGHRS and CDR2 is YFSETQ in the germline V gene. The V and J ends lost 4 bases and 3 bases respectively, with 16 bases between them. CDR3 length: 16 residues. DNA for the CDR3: TGCGCCAGCAGCACAAACTCAGGGCTGGCTAATGAAAAACTGTTTTTT. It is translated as CASSTNSGLANEKLFF.

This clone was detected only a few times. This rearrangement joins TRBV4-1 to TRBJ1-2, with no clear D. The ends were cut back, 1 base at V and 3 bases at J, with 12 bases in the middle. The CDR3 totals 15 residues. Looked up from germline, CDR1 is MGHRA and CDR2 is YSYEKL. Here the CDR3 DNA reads TGCGCCAGCAGCCAAGTAGGCAGGATATACTATGGCTACACCTTC. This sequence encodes CASSQVGRIYYGYTF.

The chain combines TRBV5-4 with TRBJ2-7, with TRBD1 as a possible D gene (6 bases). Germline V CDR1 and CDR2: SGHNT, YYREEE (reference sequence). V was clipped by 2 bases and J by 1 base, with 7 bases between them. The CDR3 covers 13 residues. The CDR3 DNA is TGTGCCAGCAGCTTACAGGGTTCCTACGAGCAGTACTTC. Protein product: CASSLQGSYEQYF.

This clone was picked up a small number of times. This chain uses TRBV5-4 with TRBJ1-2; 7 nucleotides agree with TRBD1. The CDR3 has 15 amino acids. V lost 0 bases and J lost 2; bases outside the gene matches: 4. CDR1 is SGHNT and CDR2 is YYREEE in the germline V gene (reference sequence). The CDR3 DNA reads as TGTGCCAGCAGCTTGGAACCGGGACAGAACTATGGCTACACCTTC. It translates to CASSLEPGQNYGYTF.

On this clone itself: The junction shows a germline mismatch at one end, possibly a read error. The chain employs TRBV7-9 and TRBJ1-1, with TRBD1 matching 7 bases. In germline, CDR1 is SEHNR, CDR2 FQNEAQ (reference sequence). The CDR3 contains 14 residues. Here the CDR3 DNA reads TGTTCCAGCAGCTCCTCCGGGACAGACACTGAAGCTTTCTTT. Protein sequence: CSSSSSGTDTEAFF.

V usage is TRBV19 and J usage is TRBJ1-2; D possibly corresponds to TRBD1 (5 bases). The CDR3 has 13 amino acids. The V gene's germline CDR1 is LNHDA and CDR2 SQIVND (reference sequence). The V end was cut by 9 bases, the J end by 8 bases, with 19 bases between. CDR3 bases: TGTGCCAGCGATGGGGTTTTGGGGCACGGCTACACCTTC. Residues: CASDGVLGHGYTF. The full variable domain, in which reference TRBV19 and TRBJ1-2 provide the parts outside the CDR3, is DGGITQSPKYLFRKEGQNVTLSCEQNLNHDAMYWYRQDPGQGLRLIYYSQIVNDFQKGDIAEGYSVSREKKESFPLTVTSAQKNPTAFYLCASDGVLGHGYTFGSGTRLTVV.

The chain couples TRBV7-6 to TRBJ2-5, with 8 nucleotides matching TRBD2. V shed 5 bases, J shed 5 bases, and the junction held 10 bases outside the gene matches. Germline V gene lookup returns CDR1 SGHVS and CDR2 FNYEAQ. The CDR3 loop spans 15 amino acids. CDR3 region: CASSIYAGGVETQYF. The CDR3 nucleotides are TGTGCCAGCAGCATTTACGCGGGGGGAGTTGAGACCCAGTACTTC.

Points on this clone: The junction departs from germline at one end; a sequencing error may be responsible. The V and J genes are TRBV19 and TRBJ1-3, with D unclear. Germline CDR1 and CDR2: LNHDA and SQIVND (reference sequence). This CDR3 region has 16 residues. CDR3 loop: CASSIGRLSSGNTIYF. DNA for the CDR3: TGTGCCAGTAGCATAGGACGACTGAGCTCTGGAAACACCATATATTTT.

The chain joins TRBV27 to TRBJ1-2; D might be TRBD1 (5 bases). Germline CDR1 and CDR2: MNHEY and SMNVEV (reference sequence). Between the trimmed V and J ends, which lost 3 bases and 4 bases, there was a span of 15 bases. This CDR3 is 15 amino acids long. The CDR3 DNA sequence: TGTGCCAGCAGTTTGACAGCTATCTCCCCCTATGGCTACACCTTC. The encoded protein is CASSLTAISPYGYTF.

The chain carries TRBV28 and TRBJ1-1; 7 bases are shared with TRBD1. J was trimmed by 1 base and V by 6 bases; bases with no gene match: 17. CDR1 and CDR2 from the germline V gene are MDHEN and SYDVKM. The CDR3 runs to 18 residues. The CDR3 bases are TGTGCCAGCAGCGTCCCGGACAGGCAACAAAAGGAGAACACTGAAGCTTTCTTT. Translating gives CASSVPDRQQKENTEAFF.

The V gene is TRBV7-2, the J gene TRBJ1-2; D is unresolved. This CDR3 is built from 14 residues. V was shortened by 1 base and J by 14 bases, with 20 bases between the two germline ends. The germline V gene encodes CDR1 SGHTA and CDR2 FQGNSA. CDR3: CASSLVIGSAAGTF. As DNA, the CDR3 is TGTGCCAGCAGCTTAGTAATCGGCTCCGCGGCTGGGACCTTC.

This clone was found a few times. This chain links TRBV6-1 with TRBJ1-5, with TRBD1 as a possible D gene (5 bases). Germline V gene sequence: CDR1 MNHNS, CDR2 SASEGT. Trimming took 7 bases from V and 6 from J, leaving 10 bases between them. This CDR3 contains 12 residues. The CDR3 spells CASKGLGQPQHF. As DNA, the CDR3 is TGTGCCAGCAAGGGGTTGGGTCAGCCCCAGCATTTT.

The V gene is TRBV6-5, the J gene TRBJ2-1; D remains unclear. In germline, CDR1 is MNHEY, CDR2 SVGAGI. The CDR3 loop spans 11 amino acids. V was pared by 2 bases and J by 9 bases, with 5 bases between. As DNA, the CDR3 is TGTGCCAGCAGTTACCTCGGTGAGCAGTTCTTC. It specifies CASSYLGEQFF.

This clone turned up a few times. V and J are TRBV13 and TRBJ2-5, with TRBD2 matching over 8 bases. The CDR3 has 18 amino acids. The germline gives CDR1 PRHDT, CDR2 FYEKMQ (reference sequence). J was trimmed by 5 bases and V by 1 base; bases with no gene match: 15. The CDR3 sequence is CASSLAPLAGGPGETQYF. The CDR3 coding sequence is TGTGCCAGCAGCTTAGCCCCCCTGGCGGGGGGTCCGGGTGAGACCCAGTACTTC.

CDR3 in amino acids: CASSLWPANYGYTF. The CDR3 DNA reads as TGTGCCAGCAGCTTGTGGCCTGCTAACTATGGCTACACCTTC. The chain couples TRBV5-4 to TRBJ1-2; D is uncertain. Germline loops: CDR1 SGHNT, CDR2 YYREEE (reference sequence). This CDR3 spans 14 amino acids. Trimming took 1 base from V and 0 from J, leaving 7 bases between them. The variable domain in full, completed from reference TRBV5-4 and TRBJ1-2, reads ETGVTQSPTHLIKTRGQQVTLRCSSQSGHNTVSWYQQALGQGPQFIFQYYREEENGRGNFPPRFSGLQFPNYSSELNVNALELDDSALYLCASSLWPANYGYTFGSGTRLTVV.

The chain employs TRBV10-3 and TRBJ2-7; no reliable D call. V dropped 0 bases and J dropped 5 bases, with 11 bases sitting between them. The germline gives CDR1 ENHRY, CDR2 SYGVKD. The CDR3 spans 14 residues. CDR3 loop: CAISESTPTDEQYF. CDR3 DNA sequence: TGTGCCATCAGTGAGTCAACCCCGACTGACGAGCAGTACTTC.